The 6 T cell receptor beta chains below were found in one sample sequenced in a study of radiation and T cells in renal cell carcinoma. Regarding time point: blood 4 weeks post-SBRT, at nephrectomy. Treatment specified: 15 Gy SBRT to primary tumor, nephrectomy 4 weeks later. TCRdb's copy holds only in-frame clones and misses some; the assay was immunoSEQ multiplex PCR. The data contain 150,000 or so clones, about 88% of them seen just once; the ten biggest clones take up approximately 11%. The sample was blood, taken from a patient whose treatment included radiotherapy and nephrectomy. These receptors all come from a woman aged 50 to 60 with renal cell carcinoma.

This chain links TRBV5-1 with TRBJ2-7; D is ambiguous. The CDR3 consists of 15 residues. Per the germline V gene, CDR1 is SGHRS and CDR2 is YFSETQ. Between the trimmed V and J ends, which lost 0 bases and 2 bases, there was a span of 12 bases. CDR3 in amino acids: CASSLEDPGTYEQYF. The CDR3 DNA follows: TGCGCCAGCAGCTTGGAGGATCCCGGCACCTACGAGCAGTACTTC.

This clone was recorded a few times. This chain uses TRBV11-2 with TRBJ2-1; D may be TRBD1 (6 bases). V lost 0 bases to trimming and J lost 8 bases, with 8 bases between them. The germline V gene has CDR1 SGHAT and CDR2 FQNNGV. The CDR3 runs 13 residues. This CDR3 reads CASSLEQGYEQFF. The CDR3 nucleotides are TGTGCCAGCAGCTTAGAACAGGGCTATGAGCAGTTCTTC.

This chain joins TRBV2 and TRBJ1-5, with D maybe TRBD1 (5 bases). The germline gives CDR1 SNHLY, CDR2 FYNNEI. V lost 4 bases and J 6 bases, leaving 10 bases between the germline ends. There are 13 residues in the CDR3. The CDR3 DNA follows: TGTGCCAGCAGTGCTTCAGGGAGTCAGCCCCAGCATTTT. It codes for CASSASGSQPQHF.

Comments on this clone: Other DNA sequences from this sample encode an identical CDR3 as well. The V call is TRBV19, the J call TRBJ1-5, with 8 bases matching TRBD1. CDR1 is LNHDA, CDR2 SQIVND, per germline (reference sequence). The CDR3 covers 14 residues. Trimming removed 5 bases from V and 2 bases from J; junction bases left unmatched: 2. CDR3 DNA: TGTGCCAGTAGTCCGACAGGGGGCAATCAGCCCCAGCATTTT. It codes for CASSPTGGNQPQHF.

This rearrangement joins TRBV6-4 to TRBJ1-5; tentatively, D is TRBD1 (5 bases). Trimming pared 3 bases from V and 3 bases from J, leaving 6 bases between. Germline CDR1 and CDR2: MRHNA and SNTAGT. The CDR3 has 13 residues. The CDR3 sequence is CASSEQVNQPQHF. The CDR3 bases are TGTGCCAGCAGTGAACAGGTCAATCAGCCCCAGCATTTT.

The rearrangement joins TRBV5-4 to TRBJ1-5; D ambiguous. Trimming removed 2 bases from V and 4 bases from J, with 7 bases in between. In germline, CDR1 is SGHNT, CDR2 YYREEE (reference sequence). There are 13 residues in the CDR3. In nucleotides, the CDR3 is TGTGCCAGCAGCTTAGGCACAAATCAGCCCCAGCATTTT. Amino acids: CASSLGTNQPQHF.